Presented here are 32 T cell receptor beta chains from one specimen sequenced in a study of blood T cell repertoires in COVID-19 (dated by TCRdb to the early 2020s). Library preparation used the immunoSEQ multiplex PCR assay. TCRdb took over this immuneACCESS table, retaining in-frame rearrangements with V and J assigned. Such tables are incomplete; in checked studies, under half of the missing clones stem from an unresolved V gene, and the remainder is unexplained. The sample table lists some 14,000 clones, around 90% of them with a count of one. The biggest ten clones account for less than 25% of the sample. The specimen sequenced was peripheral blood. The receptor set was obtained from a human donor with active COVID-19. The donor label of this sample is uncertain.

Only a few counts were recorded for this clone. This rearrangement joins TRBV1 to TRBJ2-7; no check of the table's D call, TRBD2, against the DNA was made. TRBV1 is designated a pseudogene. The CDR3 has 9 amino acids. In DNA form, the CDR3 reads TGCACCAGCATCCGCGAGCAGTACTTC. It codes for CTSIREQYF.

The chain is built from TRBV29-1 and TRBJ2-5; perhaps TRBD1 as D (5 bases). Between the trimmed V and J ends, which lost 6 bases and 3 bases, there was a span of 17 bases. Germline CDR1 reads SQVTM; CDR2 reads ANQGSEA. The CDR3 extends over 14 amino acids. The DNA for the CDR3 is TGCAGCGTCTCCCGCTTGGGCAGGGAAGAGACCCAGTACTTC. Translation: CSVSRLGREETQYF. Drawing the rest from reference TRBV29-1 and TRBJ2-5, the complete variable domain is SAVISQKPSRDICQRGTSLTIQCQVDSQVTMMFWYRQQPGQSLTLIATANQGSEATYESGFVIDKFPISRPNLTFSTLTVSNMSPEDSSIYLCSVSRLGREETQYFGPGTRLLVL.

V is TRBV25-1 and J is TRBJ1-2; 7 positions match TRBD1. Germline CDR1 reads MGHDK; CDR2 reads SYGVNS. CDR3 length: 15 amino acids. V dropped 1 base and J dropped 3; count of bases not matched to a gene: 5. The CDR3 sequence: CASSESGGMDYGYTF. In DNA form, the CDR3 reads TGTGCCAGCAGTGAATCAGGGGGAATGGACTATGGCTACACCTTC.

The V and J genes are TRBV9 and TRBJ1-2; D remains ambiguous. CDR1 is SGDLS and CDR2 is YYNGEE in the germline V gene. The CDR3 runs to 13 residues. Trimming left V 4 bases short and J 9 bases short, with 16 bases between. The CDR3 loop is CASSSPRSARYTF. CDR3 nucleotides: TGTGCCAGCAGCAGCCCAAGGAGTGCGCGCTACACCTTC. Supplemented by reference TRBV9 and TRBJ1-2, the full variable domain reads DSGVTQTPKHLITATGQRVTLRCSPRSGDLSVYWYQQSLDQGLQFLIQYYNGEERAKGNILERFSAQQFPDLHSELNLSSLELGDSALYFCASSSPRSARYTFGSGTRLTVV.

The chain links TRBV5-1 to TRBJ1-5; D gene ambiguous. Trimming stripped 0 bases from V and 2 bases from J, with 18 bases between. The CDR3 length is 18 residues. Germline CDR1 is SGHRS and CDR2 is YFSETQ. The CDR3 sequence: CASSLDRLPPGGNQPQHF. CDR3 in DNA: TGCGCCAGCAGCTTGGATAGGCTTCCCCCCGGGGGCAATCAGCCCCAGCATTTT.

The chain couples TRBV19 to TRBJ1-2; D is uncertain. Trimming removed 5 bases at V and 4 bases at J, with 20 bases between. CDR3 size: 16 residues. From germline, CDR1 is LNHDA and CDR2 SQIVND (reference sequence). The CDR3 reads CASSYGEFREGYGYTF. For the CDR3, the DNA is TGTGCCAGTAGTTACGGGGAGTTCCGCGAAGGCTATGGCTACACCTTC.

The V gene is TRBV10-3, the J gene TRBJ2-3; D gene ambiguous. Trimming removed 10 bases at V and 0 bases at J, with 11 bases between. This CDR3 comprises 13 residues. Germline V CDR1 and CDR2: ENHRY, SYGVKD. CDR3 DNA: TGTGCCACCTCTATAGATAGCACAGATACGCAGTATTTT. As protein: CATSIDSTDTQYF.

The V and J genes are TRBV29-1 and TRBJ2-3; 14 bases line up with TRBD2. The CDR3 totals 13 residues. Losses at the gene ends were 7 bases for V and 5 bases for J; bases not matched to a gene: 2. Germline CDR1 SQVTM, CDR2 ANQGSEA. The CDR3 reads CSGTSGGLDTQYF. In DNA form, the CDR3 reads TGCAGCGGGACTAGCGGGGGGCTAGATACGCAGTATTTT.

The CDR3 DNA sequence: TGTGCCAGCAGCTTAGGTACGGGCACAGATACGCAGTATTTT. Protein product: CASSLGTGTDTQYF. The chain employs TRBV7-9 and TRBJ2-3; D not certain. The V end was cut by 1 base, the J end by 1 base, with 6 bases between. The CDR3 sequence is 14 residues long. Germline CDR1 reads SEHNR; CDR2 reads FQNEAQ (reference sequence).

The chain employs TRBV5-1 and TRBJ2-3; 8 bases agree with TRBD1. Germline-derived CDR1 and CDR2 are SGHRS and YFSETQ. The CDR3 totals 14 residues. With 1 base clipped from V and 4 bases from J, the junction kept 2 bases outside the gene matches. The CDR3 sequence is CASSLLQGADTQYF. Here the CDR3 DNA reads TGCGCCAGCAGCTTGCTACAGGGGGCAGATACGCAGTATTTT.

This chain connects TRBV2 to TRBJ1-5; 7 bases are a match to TRBD1. V lost 7 bases and J lost 3; bases outside the gene matches: 9. The CDR3 is made up of 15 amino acids. Germline CDR1 SNHLY, CDR2 FYNNEI. CDR3 amino acids: CASTEEGAANQPQHF. CDR3 DNA sequence: TGTGCCAGCACTGAGGAGGGGGCGGCCAATCAGCCCCAGCATTTT. Drawing the rest from reference TRBV2 and TRBJ1-5, the complete variable domain is EPEVTQTPSHQVTQMGQEVILRCVPISNHLYFYWYRQILGQKVEFLVSFYNNEISEKSEIFDDQFSVERPDGSNFTLKIRSTKLEDSAMYFCASTEEGAANQPQHFGDGTRLSIL.

The count of this clone is one. V gene TRBV3-1 (or the pseudogene TRBV3-2) combines with J gene TRBJ1-2, with D hard to call. The V and J ends lost 5 bases and 0 bases respectively, with 13 bases between them. CDR3 length: 15 amino acids. From germline, CDR1 is LGHDT and CDR2 YNNKEL (reference sequence). CDR3 sequence: CASSSGRGANYGYTF. The CDR3 coding sequence is TGTGCCAGCAGCTCCGGACGGGGAGCTAACTATGGCTACACCTTC.

The chain recombines TRBV15 with TRBJ2-1; D is undetermined. Germline values: CDR1 LNHNV, CDR2 YYDKDF (reference sequence). The CDR3 is made up of 16 amino acids. The V end was cut by 0 bases, the J end by 0 bases, with 9 bases between. The CDR3 DNA sequence: TGTGCCACCAGCAGAGATTACACCCTCTCCTACAATGAGCAGTTCTTC. This encodes CATSRDYTLSYNEQFF. The full variable domain, rest sourced from reference TRBV15 and TRBJ2-1, is DAMVIQNPRYQVTQFGKPVTLSCSQTLNHNVMYWYQQKSSQAPKLLFHYYDKDFNNEADTPDNFQSRRPNTSFCFLDIRSPGLGDTAMYLCATSRDYTLSYNEQFFGPGTRLTVL.

Only a few counts were recorded for this clone. The chain recombines TRBV4-2 with TRBJ2-1, with TRBD2 matching 9 bases. V gave up 0 bases and J gave up 12 bases; unmatched junction bases: 9. CDR1 is LGHNA, CDR2 YNFKEQ, per germline. This CDR3 is built from 15 residues. CDR3 DNA: TGTGCCAGCAGCCAAGAAGAAACGGGACTAGCAGGGCAGTTCTTC. This gives the protein CASSQEETGLAGQFF.

This chain uses TRBV6-5 with TRBJ2-5, with 9 bases fitting TRBD2. With 8 bases clipped from V and 0 bases from J, the junction kept 4 bases outside the gene matches. Germline V gives CDR1 MNHEY, CDR2 SVGAGI. This CDR3 region has 14 residues. This chain's CDR3 is CASVGGGDQETQYF. The CDR3 region has the DNA TGTGCCAGCGTGGGCGGGGGGGACCAAGAGACCCAGTACTTC.

V gene TRBV11-2 combines with J gene TRBJ2-7; D is possibly TRBD1 (6 bases). V was pared by 0 bases and J by 11 bases, with 20 bases between. The length of the CDR3 is 15 residues. Germline V gives CDR1 SGHAT, CDR2 FQNNGV. This CDR3 reads CASSLEPGNRAIEYF. The CDR3 DNA sequence: TGTGCCAGCAGCTTAGAGCCGGGGAACAGGGCGATCGAGTACTTC. Full variable domain (outside the CDR3, taken from reference TRBV11-2 and TRBJ2-7): EAGVAQSPRYKIIEKRQSVAFWCNPISGHATLYWYQQILGQGPKLLIQFQNNGVVDDSQLPKDRFSAERLKGVDSTLKIQPAKLEDSAVYLCASSLEPGNRAIEYFGPGTRLTVT.

With respect to this clone: Other nucleotide sequences in the sample specify the same CDR3. The V gene is TRBV9, the J gene TRBJ2-2; 9 bases agree with TRBD1. Germline V gene data show CDR1 as SGDLS and CDR2 as YYNGEE. After removal of 2 bases from V and 0 bases from J, the junction contained 2 bases not matched to a gene. The length of the CDR3 is 16 residues. CDR3 protein: CASSVRQGANTGELFF. For the CDR3, the DNA is TGTGCCAGCAGCGTTCGACAGGGGGCGAACACCGGGGAGCTGTTTTTT.

V is TRBV12-5 and J is TRBJ2-3, with 9 bases matching TRBD2. The V segment lost 1 base and the J segment 10 bases; nucleotides outside the gene matches: 6. The CDR3 totals 14 residues. Per germline, CDR1 LGHNT and CDR2 FRNRAP. CDR3 nucleotide sequence: TGTGCTAGTGGTTTGGACGTAGCGGGGGAGCCGCAGTATTTT. It yields the protein CASGLDVAGEPQYF.

This clone occurred once. V and J are TRBV10-3 and TRBJ2-3, with 7 nucleotides matching TRBD2. The V gene end was trimmed by 8 bases and the J gene end by 1 base; junction bases not matched to a gene: 3. The CDR3 spans 13 residues. Germline CDR1 ENHRY, CDR2 SYGVKD. The CDR3 is CAISLAGTDTQYF. The CDR3 nucleotides are TGTGCCATCTCTCTAGCGGGCACAGATACGCAGTATTTT.

This chain uses TRBV6-5 with TRBJ1-2; D gene uncertain. CDR3 length: 14 residues. Per germline, CDR1 MNHEY and CDR2 SVGAGI. The V end lost 0 bases, the J end lost 3 bases, and 8 bases lay between the germline ends. The CDR3 protein is CASSYSPGYYGYTF. In DNA, the CDR3 is TGTGCCAGCAGTTACTCGCCAGGTTACTATGGCTACACCTTC.

The chain is built from TRBV6-6 and TRBJ1-1; 8 bases agree with TRBD1. Trimming cost V 6 bases and J 3 bases; bases outside gene matches: 9. The germline V gene encodes CDR1 MNHNY and CDR2 SVGAGI (reference sequence). The CDR3 consists of 15 residues. DNA of the CDR3: TGTGCCAGCAGCCGAGGACAGGGATGGGACACTGAAGCTTTCTTT. Its protein product is CASSRGQGWDTEAFF.

CDR3 sequence reads: CATGGEKLFF. In DNA form, the CDR3 reads TGTGCCACGGGAGGGGAAAAACTGTTTTTT. This chain uses TRBV27 with TRBJ1-4; D is undetermined. The CDR3 covers 10 residues. Trimming stripped 10 bases from V and 8 bases from J, with 8 bases between. Germline CDR1 and CDR2: MNHEY and SMNVEV (reference sequence).

V usage is TRBV5-4 and J usage is TRBJ2-1, with D perhaps matching TRBD2 (7 bases). Germline V gives CDR1 SGHNT, CDR2 YYREEE (reference sequence). The CDR3 is 15 residues long. V was trimmed by 2 bases and J by 8 bases, leaving 17 bases between them. CDR3 DNA sequence: TGTGCCAGCAGCTTCTCGGGGGGCCGGTTGGATGAGCAGTTCTTC. This translates into CASSFSGGRLDEQFF.

CDR3 bases: TGCGCCAGCAGCCAAGAGGCAGAATCTTTCTATGGCTACACCTTC. Translated: CASSQEAESFYGYTF. The V call is TRBV4-3, the J call TRBJ1-2; D ambiguous. CDR3 length equals 15 residues. Per the germline V gene, CDR1 is LGHNA and CDR2 is YSLEER. V gave up 0 bases and J gave up 4 bases, with 12 bases separating them.

This sequence joins TRBV6-2 or TRBV6-3 and TRBJ1-1; TRBD1 is a possible D gene (6 bases). Germline V gene lookup returns CDR1 MNHEY and CDR2 SVGEGT. V dropped 5 bases and J dropped 7 bases, with 17 bases sitting between them. The CDR3 is 14 residues long. Written as DNA, the CDR3 is TGTGCCAGCAGTGACACCGGGACAACCGTTGAAGCTTTCTTT. Its translation is CASSDTGTTVEAFF.

This chain uses TRBV12-5 with TRBJ2-1; TRBD1 matches at 8 bases. Germline CDR1 reads LGHNT; CDR2 reads FRNRAP. V shed 6 bases and J 9 bases; nucleotides not matched to a gene: 7. The CDR3 is 13 residues long. The CDR3 here is CASGRDRRGEQFF. The CDR3 DNA follows: TGTGCTAGTGGCAGGGACAGGCGAGGTGAGCAGTTCTTC. The complete variable domain, with remaining parts taken from reference TRBV12-5 and TRBJ2-1, reads DARVTQTPRHKVTEMGQEVTMRCQPILGHNTVFWYRQTMMQGLELLAYFRNRAPLDDSGMPKDRFSAEMPDATLATLKIQPSEPRDSAVYFCASGRDRRGEQFFGPGTRLTVL.

The chain couples TRBV7-2 to TRBJ1-2; maybe TRBD1 (6 bases). Germline lookup yields CDR1 SGHTA and CDR2 FQGNSA. Trimming shortened V by 1 base and J by 8 bases, and 17 bases separated the two germline ends. The CDR3 loop spans 15 amino acids. The CDR3 is CASSLDTGSRSGYTF. CDR3 in DNA: TGTGCCAGCAGCTTAGATACAGGGTCCCGGAGCGGCTACACCTTC.

The rearrangement uses TRBV3-1 (or the pseudogene TRBV3-2) and TRBJ1-1; D perhaps matches TRBD1 (6 bases). In germline, CDR1 is LGHDT, CDR2 YNNKEL (reference sequence). Trimming pared 2 bases from V and 2 bases from J, leaving 15 bases between. The CDR3 contains 16 residues. CDR3 nucleotide sequence: TGTGCCAGCAGCCAACAAAGGACAGATAGTAACACTGAAGCTTTCTTT. Its translation is CASSQQRTDSNTEAFF.

The rearrangement links TRBV7-9 to TRBJ2-5; 10 bases map to TRBD2. The germline gives CDR1 SEHNR, CDR2 FQNEAQ (reference sequence). The CDR3 consists of 16 residues. Trimming cost V 1 base and J 2 bases; bases outside gene matches: 4. Here the CDR3 reads CASSLVTSGAQETQYF. DNA for the CDR3: TGTGCCAGCAGCTTAGTTACTAGCGGGGCTCAAGAGACCCAGTACTTC.

The chain employs TRBV7-3 and TRBJ2-3; 9 bases match TRBD2. This CDR3 contains 17 residues. V lost 0 bases and J lost 0; bases outside the gene matches: 4. In germline, CDR1 is SGHTA, CDR2 FQGTGA. The CDR3 DNA sequence: TGTGCCAGCAGCTTAACGCGGGGGGGCGCAAGCACAGATACGCAGTATTTT. Residues: CASSLTRGGASTDTQYF.

The chain combines TRBV11-2 with TRBJ2-1; 12 bases agree with TRBD2. The CDR3 extends over 16 amino acids. The trim removed 1 base at V and 8 bases at J, leaving 6 bases unmatched. Germline V gene lookup returns CDR1 SGHAT and CDR2 FQNNGV. The DNA for the CDR3 is TGTGCCAGCAGCTTAGTCCTAGCGGGGGGGCCGTATGAGCAGTTCTTC. Its translation is CASSLVLAGGPYEQFF.

This chain uses TRBV7-2 with TRBJ2-5; 7 bases map to TRBD2. There are 13 residues in the CDR3. Germline V gene sequence: CDR1 SGHTA, CDR2 FQGNSA. V lost 0 bases to trimming and J lost 5 bases; unmatched junction nucleotides: 0. Here the CDR3 reads CASSLAGGETQYF. DNA of the CDR3: TGTGCCAGCAGCTTAGCCGGGGGGGAGACCCAGTACTTC.